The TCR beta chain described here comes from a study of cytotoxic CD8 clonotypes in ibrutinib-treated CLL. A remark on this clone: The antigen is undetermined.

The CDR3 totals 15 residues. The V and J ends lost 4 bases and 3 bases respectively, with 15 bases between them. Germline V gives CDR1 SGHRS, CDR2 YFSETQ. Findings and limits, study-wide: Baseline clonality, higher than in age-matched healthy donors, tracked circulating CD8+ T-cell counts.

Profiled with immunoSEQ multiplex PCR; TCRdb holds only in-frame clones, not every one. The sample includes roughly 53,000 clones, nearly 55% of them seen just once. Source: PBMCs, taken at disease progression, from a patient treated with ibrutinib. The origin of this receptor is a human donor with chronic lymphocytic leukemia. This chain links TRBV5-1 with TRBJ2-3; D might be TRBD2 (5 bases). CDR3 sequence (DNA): TGCGCCAGCAGCAATAGCGTCAGCTGGACAGATACGCAGTATTTT. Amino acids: CASSNSVSWTDTQYF. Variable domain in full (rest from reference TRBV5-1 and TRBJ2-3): KAGVTQTPRYLIKTRGQQVTLSCSPISGHRSVSWYQQTPGQGLQFLFEYFSETQRNKGNFPGRFSGRQFSNSRSEMNVSTLELGDSALYLCASSNSVSWTDTQYFGPGTRLTVL.